Shown below are 19 T cell receptor beta chains from a single sample sequenced in a study of blood T cell repertoires in COVID-19 (dated by TCRdb to the early 2020s). Library preparation was by the immunoSEQ multiplex PCR assay. TCRdb obtained this table from immuneACCESS and retained in-frame rearrangements with V and J assigned. These tables miss some clones; where compared with another copy, unresolved V genes account for less than half of the shortfall, and the remainder is unexplained. The sample table shows 120,000 to 150,000 clones, and approximately 92% are seen once. Of the sample, under 15% is held by the ten largest clones. The specimen sequenced was peripheral blood. These receptors all come from a man between 18 and 35 years old with COVID-19, enrolled during active disease.

The gene calls are TRBV4-2 and TRBJ2-1; tentatively, D is TRBD1 (6 bases). V was clipped by 4 bases and J by 15 bases, with 16 bases between them. CDR1 is LGHNA, CDR2 YNFKEQ, per germline. This CDR3 is 12 amino acids long. This CDR3 reads CASSPSQGSRFF. Here the CDR3 DNA reads TGTGCCAGCAGCCCATCCCAGGGGTCACGGTTCTTC.

This chain links TRBV7-2 with TRBJ2-5; 7 nucleotides agree with TRBD2. Trimming at V came to 6 bases and at J to 2 bases, leaving 6 bases not matched to a gene. The CDR3 is 14 residues long. The germline V gene has CDR1 SGHTA and CDR2 FQGNSA. The CDR3 nucleotides read TGTGCCAGCAGTGGGGCGGGAGTACAAGAGACCCAGTACTTC. This sequence encodes CASSGAGVQETQYF.

This clone has more than one count but fewer than ten. CDR3 in DNA: TGTGCCCGGGTAGTTGCAGGGGCCAATCAGCCCCAGCATTTT. It translates to CARVVAGANQPQHF. The chain combines TRBV7-9 with TRBJ1-5, with a weak D call TRBD1 (6 bases). V gave up 11 bases and J gave up 3 bases, with 17 bases separating them. Germline V gives CDR1 SEHNR, CDR2 FQNEAQ (reference sequence). The CDR3 contains 14 residues.

The chain is built from TRBV6-1 and TRBJ2-4, with TRBD2 matching 7 bases. The CDR3 covers 17 residues. Unmatched junction bases numbered 13, after V lost 4 bases and J lost 4 bases. The V gene's germline CDR1 is MNHNS and CDR2 SASEGT. The DNA of the CDR3 is TGTGCCAGCAGTGTCGGCGGGAGAGGGGCCCTTAAAAACATTCAGTACTTC. Amino acids: CASSVGGRGALKNIQYF.

The J gene is TRBJ2-3, the V gene TRBV11-3; the match to TRBD1 covers 9 bases. The CDR3 totals 15 residues. Germline V gene sequence: CDR1 SGHNT, CDR2 YENEEA. V trimming: 3 bases; J trimming: 5 bases; junction bases outside the gene matches: 6. The DNA for the CDR3 is TGTGCCAGCAGCTTGAACAGGGGGCAAGGAGATACGCAGTATTTT. Translated: CASSLNRGQGDTQYF.

The chain recombines TRBV11-2 with TRBJ1-2; maybe TRBD1 (5 bases). Trimming cost V 5 bases and J 12 bases, with 28 bases left between them. The CDR3 totals 16 residues. The germline CDR1 and CDR2 sequences are SGHAT and FQNNGV. This chain's CDR3 is CASSPWSGGAGGSHTF. The CDR3 DNA reads TGTGCCAGCAGCCCCTGGAGCGGAGGGGCGGGGGGGTCCCACACCTTC.

The gene calls are TRBV18 and TRBJ2-5; no firm D call. V gave up 2 bases and J gave up 4 bases, with 5 bases separating them. Germline lookup yields CDR1 KGHSH and CDR2 LQKENI. The CDR3 contains 12 residues. Written as DNA, the CDR3 is TGTGCCAGCTCACCATATCGAGAGACCCAGTACTTC. Translating it yields CASSPYRETQYF.

The chain is built from TRBV28 and TRBJ2-2; no firm D call. The CDR3 is made up of 14 amino acids. V was trimmed by 7 bases and J by 4 bases, leaving 13 bases between them. Germline V gene data show CDR1 as MDHEN and CDR2 as SYDVKM. The CDR3 DNA reads TGTGCCAGCACCTCTCCCTTTTCCACCGGGGAGCTGTTTTTT. Translation gives CASTSPFSTGELFF. The full variable domain, rest sourced from reference TRBV28 and TRBJ2-2, is DVKVTQSSRYLVKRTGEKVFLECVQDMDHENMFWYRQDPGLGLRLIYFSYDVKMKEKGDIPEGYSVSREKKERFSLILESASTNQTSMYLCASTSPFSTGELFFGEGSRLTVL.

J is TRBJ2-7 and V is TRBV4-1, with TRBD2 matching over 13 bases. The length of the CDR3 is 15 residues. V was clipped by 5 bases and J by 2 bases; unmatched bases: 3. In germline, CDR1 is MGHRA, CDR2 YSYEKL. The CDR3 region is CASSNGLAGAYEQYF. The CDR3 nucleotides read TGCGCCAGCAGCAACGGACTAGCGGGGGCCTACGAGCAGTACTTC.

The chain uses TRBV30 and TRBJ2-3, with 13 nucleotides matching TRBD2. CDR1 is GTSNPN, CDR2 SVGIG, per germline (reference sequence). The ends lost 4 bases at V and 6 bases at J; junction bases unmatched: 10. The CDR3 is 16 amino acids. The CDR3 here is CAWNGGLAGQADTQYF. The CDR3 nucleotides are TGTGCCTGGAATGGGGGACTAGCGGGACAAGCGGATACGCAGTATTTT. Full variable domain (missing parts from reference TRBV30 and TRBJ2-3): SQTIHQWPATLVQPVGSPLSLECTVEGTSNPNLYWYRQAAGRGLQLLFYSVGIGQISSEVPQNLSASRPQDRQFILSSKKLLLSDSGFYLCAWNGGLAGQADTQYFGPGTRLTVL.

The chain is built from TRBV24-1 and TRBJ2-2; 14 bases agree with TRBD2. V lost 0 bases and J lost 4; bases outside the gene matches: 6. CDR1 and CDR2 from the germline V gene are KGHDR and SFDVKD. The CDR3 is 19 amino acids. CDR3: CATSDLPTSGRAVTGELFF. CDR3 in DNA: TGTGCCACCAGTGATTTGCCGACTAGCGGGAGGGCGGTCACCGGGGAGCTGTTTTTT.

The chain links TRBV27 to TRBJ2-7; 7 bases align to TRBD2. Germline V lookup: CDR1 MNHEY, CDR2 SMNVEV (reference sequence). The CDR3 is made up of 16 amino acids. Trimming took 3 bases from V and 2 from J; bases not matched to a gene: 10. The CDR3 coding sequence is TGTGCCAGCAGTTTTTCCCTAACCCGGGGGGCCTACGAGCAGTACTTC. Protein sequence: CASSFSLTRGAYEQYF.

This chain joins TRBV5-1 and TRBJ2-5, with 11 bases fitting TRBD2. This CDR3 has 16 residues. Germline V lookup: CDR1 SGHRS, CDR2 YFSETQ. Trimming cost V 4 bases and J 0 bases; bases outside gene matches: 5. CDR3 sequence: CASSVGTSGYQETQYF. In DNA, the CDR3 is TGCGCCAGCAGCGTGGGGACTAGCGGATACCAAGAGACCCAGTACTTC. The variable domain in full, with the rest retrieved from reference TRBV5-1 and TRBJ2-5, is KAGVTQTPRYLIKTRGQQVTLSCSPISGHRSVSWYQQTPGQGLQFLFEYFSETQRNKGNFPGRFSGRQFSNSRSEMNVSTLELGDSALYLCASSVGTSGYQETQYFGPGTRLLVL.

This chain uses TRBV7-2 with TRBJ1-2, with a weak D call TRBD1 (6 bases). This CDR3 has 14 amino acids. Germline CDR1 and CDR2: SGHTA and FQGNSA. Trimming removed 1 base from V and 2 bases from J, with 8 bases in between. The CDR3, as DNA: TGTGCCAGCAGCTTAGACAGGGCGAACTATGGCTACACCTTC. This sequence encodes CASSLDRANYGYTF.

This chain links TRBV30 with TRBJ2-7, with TRBD2 matching 12 bases. The J segment lost 2 bases and the V segment lost 3 bases, leaving 8 bases of the junction unmatched. The CDR3 consists of 16 residues. Germline loops: CDR1 GTSNPN, CDR2 SVGIG (reference sequence). CDR3 nucleotides: TGTGCCTGGAGCCGACTAGCGGGGGAGTTGGCCTACGAGCAGTACTTC. Encoded protein: CAWSRLAGELAYEQYF.

This clone occurred once. This chain connects TRBV30 to TRBJ2-5; TRBD2 agrees at 7 bases. V trimming: 2 bases; J trimming: 6 bases; junction bases outside the gene matches: 15. CDR1 and CDR2 from the germline V gene are GTSNPN and SVGIG (reference sequence). The CDR3 runs to 16 residues. Here the CDR3 DNA reads TGTGCCTGGAGTTCTGGAGGGGCGGGAGAGGGCAAGACCCAGTACTTC. Translation: CAWSSGGAGEGKTQYF.

The chain uses TRBV5-1 and TRBJ2-1; TRBD2 is a possible D gene (5 bases). The CDR3 runs 15 residues. Trimming pared 7 bases from V and 0 bases from J, leaving 14 bases between. Per the germline V gene, CDR1 is SGHRS and CDR2 is YFSETQ. In DNA, the CDR3 is TGCGCCAGCGGCTGGACTGGGCGCTCCTACAATGAGCAGTTCTTC. This codes for CASGWTGRSYNEQFF.

This rearrangement joins TRBV2 to TRBJ2-7, with D perhaps matching TRBD2 (5 bases). The CDR3 runs 14 residues. V was cut by 4 bases and J by 0 bases, with 10 bases left in between. The germline CDR1 and CDR2 sequences are SNHLY and FYNNEI. This CDR3 reads CASSGMGSSYEQYF. For the CDR3, the DNA is TGTGCCAGCAGTGGGATGGGGAGCTCCTACGAGCAGTACTTC.

V usage is TRBV6-2 or TRBV6-3 and J usage is TRBJ2-5; the D gene is possibly TRBD1 (5 bases). V was trimmed by 5 bases and J by 5 bases, leaving 9 bases between them. Germline V gives CDR1 MNHEY, CDR2 SVGEGT. This CDR3 is 12 amino acids long. The CDR3 DNA reads as TGTGCCAGCAGTGACAGTTGGGAGACCCAGTACTTC. Its translation: CASSDSWETQYF.